The 32 T cell receptor beta chains below were found in one sample sequenced in a study of T-cell memory formation after mild COVID-19. Each CDR3 protein gets one entry after TCRdb re-called the 5' RACE reads with MiXCR. Of approximately 450,000 distinct CDR3 sequences listed, 15% to 20% are singletons. Sequencing was done on a sample of PBMCs or a T cell subset sorted from them (not recorded which). The receptor source for this set is an adult woman who had mild COVID-19 (a few samples of this study predate the infection). Cell type and time point are not known.

This clonotype has just a few counts. This chain uses TRBV20-1 with TRBJ1-5, with TRBD1 as a possible D gene (6 bases). Trimming left V 4 bases short and J 4 bases short, with 14 bases between. The CDR3 contains 14 residues. Looked up from germline, CDR1 is DFQATT and CDR2 is SNEGSKA (reference sequence). CDR3 region: CSAISGTRNQPQHF. The CDR3 DNA follows: TGCAGTGCTATCTCCGGGACACGTAATCAGCCCCAGCATTTT.

The V and J genes are TRBV7-9 and TRBJ1-2; D call uncertain. V lost 5 bases and J lost 8, with 15 bases in between. This CDR3 has 13 residues. Germline-derived CDR1 and CDR2 are SEHNR and FQNEAQ (reference sequence). In DNA form, the CDR3 reads TGTGCCAGCAGCCCTACTCAGGCGTACGGCTACACCTTC. Protein product: CASSPTQAYGYTF.

V usage is TRBV24-1 and J usage is TRBJ2-7; 9 bases line up with TRBD1. The CDR3 has 15 amino acids. With V trimmed by 2 bases and J by 3 bases, 4 bases remained unmatched. Germline V CDR1 and CDR2: KGHDR, SFDVKD. CDR3 coding DNA: TGTGCCACCAGTGATTCCGGGACAGGGAACTACGAGCAGTACTTC. It yields the protein CATSDSGTGNYEQYF.

The rearrangement uses TRBV25-1 and TRBJ2-1; D is perhaps TRBD2 (6 bases). V was trimmed by 3 bases and J by 6 bases, leaving 9 bases between them. CDR3 length: 13 amino acids. The germline gives CDR1 MGHDK, CDR2 SYGVNS. The CDR3 spells CASSDGRGNEQFF. In nucleotides, the CDR3 is TGTGCCAGCAGTGATGGGCGGGGCAATGAGCAGTTCTTC.

The DNA for the CDR3 is TGTGCCAGCAGCGCCCGGGACTACCCGACCTACGAGCAGTACTTC. Its protein product is CASSARDYPTYEQYF. The chain is built from TRBV11-3 and TRBJ2-7; 7 bases fit TRBD2. J was trimmed by 2 bases and V by 5 bases; bases with no gene match: 9. The CDR3 contains 15 residues. Germline CDR1 is SGHNT and CDR2 is YENEEA. Variable domain in full (rest from reference TRBV11-3 and TRBJ2-7): EAGVVQSPRYKIIEKKQPVAFWCNPISGHNTLYWYLQNLGQGPELLIRYENEEAVDDSQLPKDRFSAERLKGVDSTLKIQPAELGDSAVYLCASSARDYPTYEQYFGPGTRLTVT.

V is TRBV27 and J is TRBJ1-1, with unresolved D. V was trimmed by 7 bases and J by 1 base, leaving 13 bases between them. CDR1 and CDR2 (germline): MNHEY, SMNVEV (reference sequence). The CDR3 totals 14 residues. The CDR3 DNA sequence: TGTGCCAGCACTCCGGCTGGGCAGAACACTGAAGCTTTCTTT. It yields the protein CASTPAGQNTEAFF.

The chain has TRBV15 and TRBJ1-1; no clear D gene. Between the trimmed V and J ends, which lost 1 base and 4 bases, there was a span of 7 bases. The CDR3 totals 13 residues. The germline V gene encodes CDR1 LNHNV and CDR2 YYDKDF (reference sequence). CDR3 protein: CATSRGSRTEAFF. In DNA, the CDR3 is TGTGCCACCAGCAGAGGGAGTCGCACTGAAGCTTTCTTT.

The chain is built from TRBV7-9 and TRBJ2-2, with D possibly being TRBD2 (7 bases). The V gene lost 2 bases and the J gene lost 0 bases, with 13 bases spanning the gap. Germline assignment: CDR1 SEHNR and CDR2 FQNEAQ (reference sequence). The CDR3 runs 17 residues. CDR3 sequence: CASSLFGGGANTGELFF. The DNA for the CDR3 is TGTGCCAGCAGCTTATTTGGCGGGGGCGCGAACACCGGGGAGCTGTTTTTT.

This clonotype has just a few counts. The gene calls are TRBV24-1 and TRBJ1-2; TRBD1 agrees at 7 bases. The CDR3 is 13 residues long. J lost 4 bases, V lost 9 bases, and 7 bases had no gene match. Looked up from germline, CDR1 is KGHDR and CDR2 is SFDVKD. CDR3 bases: TGTGCCACCTCCCCGGGACAGTCCTATGGCTACACCTTC. Its protein product is CATSPGQSYGYTF.

V usage is TRBV12-3 or TRBV12-4 and J usage is TRBJ2-1; D is possibly TRBD1 or TRBD2 (5 bases each). Trimming shortened V by 5 bases and J by 7 bases, and 12 bases separated the two germline ends. The CDR3 is 13 residues long. The CDR3 region has the DNA TGTGCCAGCAGTCCCTGGGGGTTGAATGAGCAGTTCTTC. This gives the protein CASSPWGLNEQFF.

This clonotype was counted a single time. This chain links TRBV6-5 with TRBJ1-2; no definite D call. The germline V gene has CDR1 MNHEY and CDR2 SVGAGI. This CDR3 contains 16 residues. V was trimmed by 0 bases and J by 4 bases, leaving 15 bases between them. The CDR3 here is CASSYSTSYPSYGYTF. As DNA, the CDR3 is TGTGCCAGCAGTTACTCGACCAGCTACCCCAGCTATGGCTACACCTTC.

The chain joins TRBV12-3 or TRBV12-4 to TRBJ1-2; the D is unclear. The ends were cut back, 1 base at V and 6 bases at J, with 21 bases in the middle. This CDR3 contains 17 residues. The DNA for the CDR3 is TGTGCCAGCAGTTTAGTGGGTCGCGGGCTATCGGCGGATGGCTACACCTTC. Translation: CASSLVGRGLSADGYTF.

The gene calls are TRBV7-8 and TRBJ2-1, with D perhaps matching TRBD2 (6 bases). V was trimmed by 10 bases and J by 4 bases, leaving 14 bases between them. The CDR3 contains 13 residues. Germline V gives CDR1 SGHVS, CDR2 FQNEAQ. The CDR3 coding sequence is TGTGCCACCGAGTGGGACTCGTACAATGAGCAGTTCTTC. It is translated as CATEWDSYNEQFF. Using reference TRBV7-8 and TRBJ2-1 for the parts outside the CDR3, the full variable domain is GAGVSQSPRYKVAKRGQDVALRCDPISGHVSLFWYQQALGQGPEFLTYFQNEAQLDKSGLPSDRFFAERPEGSVSTLKIQRTQQEDSAVYLCATEWDSYNEQFFGPGTRLTVL.

This clonotype was observed a few times. The chain combines TRBV27 with TRBJ2-1, with 13 bases aligning to TRBD2. V dropped 6 bases and J dropped 4; count of bases not matched to a gene: 12. The CDR3 consists of 18 residues. In germline, CDR1 is MNHEY, CDR2 SMNVEV (reference sequence). The CDR3 DNA sequence: TGTGCCAGCAGCCACGCCCCCGGACTAGCGGGAGCGTACAATGAGCAGTTCTTC. Amino acids: CASSHAPGLAGAYNEQFF.

The chain couples TRBV4-3 to TRBJ2-7; either TRBD1 or TRBD2 may supply D (5 bases each). V gave up 0 bases and J gave up 3 bases, with 6 bases separating them. The CDR3 extends over 13 amino acids. Germline V gene sequence: CDR1 LGHNA, CDR2 YSLEER. CDR3 residues: CASSQEGDYEQYF. DNA for the CDR3: TGCGCCAGCAGCCAAGAGGGGGACTACGAGCAGTACTTC.

The chain recombines TRBV2 with TRBJ2-7, with 8 bases lining up with TRBD1. Trimming cost V 8 bases and J 5 bases; bases outside gene matches: 8. There are 13 residues in the CDR3. Germline values: CDR1 SNHLY, CDR2 FYNNEI. CDR3 residues: CASSGQGYNEQYF. In DNA, the CDR3 is TGTGCCAGCTCCGGACAGGGCTACAACGAGCAGTACTTC.

The chain combines TRBV6-5 with TRBJ2-1; tentatively, D is TRBD1 or TRBD2 (5 bases each). Germline loops: CDR1 MNHEY, CDR2 SVGAGI. The V end was cut by 6 bases, the J end by 0 bases, with 27 bases between. The CDR3 consists of 20 residues. The CDR3 bases are TGTGCCAGCAGATTAACCGGGACCCCCGAACTTCCAAGCTCCTACAATGAGCAGTTCTTC. It encodes CASRLTGTPELPSSYNEQFF.

The sample holds a few counts of this clonotype. The V call is TRBV5-1, the J call TRBJ2-1; TRBD2 is a possible D gene (5 bases). The germline V and J ends were trimmed by 0 bases and 0 bases, with 10 bases remaining between them. There are 16 residues in the CDR3. Looked up from germline, CDR1 is SGHRS and CDR2 is YFSETQ. Here the CDR3 reads CASSLVSGNSYNEQFF. DNA for the CDR3: TGCGCCAGCAGCTTGGTTTCGGGGAACTCCTACAATGAGCAGTTCTTC. Full variable domain (rest looked up from reference TRBV5-1 and TRBJ2-1): KAGVTQTPRYLIKTRGQQVTLSCSPISGHRSVSWYQQTPGQGLQFLFEYFSETQRNKGNFPGRFSGRQFSNSRSEMNVSTLELGDSALYLCASSLVSGNSYNEQFFGPGTRLTVL.

The gene calls are TRBV7-6 and TRBJ2-7; D might be TRBD2 (6 bases). The length of the CDR3 is 17 residues. Germline V CDR1 and CDR2: SGHVS, FNYEAQ. The V gene lost 5 bases and the J gene lost 0 bases, with 20 bases spanning the gap. This CDR3 reads CASSPGLSSGGSYEQYF. CDR3 nucleotides: TGTGCCAGCAGCCCGGGACTCTCCTCGGGCGGCTCCTACGAGCAGTACTTC.

The rearrangement uses TRBV30 and TRBJ2-1; D is uncertain. Germline V CDR1 and CDR2: GTSNPN, SVGIG (reference sequence). Trimming left V 0 bases short and J 2 bases short, with 14 bases between. This CDR3 has 16 amino acids. The CDR3 spells CAWSVLVRLPYNEQFF. CDR3 DNA: TGTGCCTGGAGTGTCCTCGTCCGGCTACCCTACAATGAGCAGTTCTTC. The full variable domain, its missing parts supplied by reference TRBV30 and TRBJ2-1, is SQTIHQWPATLVQPVGSPLSLECTVEGTSNPNLYWYRQAAGRGLQLLFYSVGIGQISSEVPQNLSASRPQDRQFILSSKKLLLSDSGFYLCAWSVLVRLPYNEQFFGPGTRLTVL.

This chain joins TRBV5-1 and TRBJ2-3; D is ambiguous. Germline lookup yields CDR1 SGHRS and CDR2 YFSETQ. The CDR3 sequence is 15 residues long. V lost 0 bases to trimming and J lost 1 base, with 9 bases between them. The CDR3 protein is CASSLDRPGTDTQYF. The CDR3 DNA is TGCGCCAGCAGCTTGGACCGGCCGGGCACAGATACGCAGTATTTT.

This clonotype turned up a few times. J is TRBJ2-7 and V is TRBV10-3, with 10 bases fitting TRBD1. The junction had 6 bases not matched to a gene; V was cut back by 6 bases and J by 1 base. From germline, CDR1 is ENHRY and CDR2 SYGVKD. CDR3 size: 15 residues. CDR3: CAIRGDRGGSYEQYF. CDR3 nucleotides: TGTGCCATCAGGGGGGACAGGGGAGGATCCTACGAGCAGTACTTC.

The chain combines TRBV5-1 with TRBJ1-2; D ambiguous. This CDR3 has 15 residues. With 4 bases removed from V and 6 bases from J, the gap between germline ends came to 19 bases. In germline, CDR1 is SGHRS, CDR2 YFSETQ. The chain's CDR3 is CASSPIGDTTDGYTF. The CDR3 DNA is TGCGCCAGCAGCCCTATAGGAGACACCACGGATGGCTACACCTTC.

The chain uses TRBV9 and TRBJ1-1; tentatively, D is TRBD1 (6 bases). This CDR3 is built from 15 residues. V was shortened by 0 bases and J by 1 base, with 10 bases between the two germline ends. The V gene's germline CDR1 is SGDLS and CDR2 YYNGEE. CDR3 residues: CASSVEGGQNTEAFF. The DNA for the CDR3 is TGTGCCAGCAGCGTAGAAGGGGGGCAGAACACTGAAGCTTTCTTT.

The genes are TRBV20-1 and TRBJ1-2, with 8 bases matching TRBD1. Trimming at V came to 0 bases and at J to 7 bases, leaving 13 bases not matched to a gene. This CDR3 spans 16 amino acids. Germline loops: CDR1 DFQATT, CDR2 SNEGSKA (reference sequence). The CDR3 loop is CSARDLQGATRSGYTF. CDR3 nucleotides: TGCAGTGCTAGAGATCTCCAGGGGGCGACTAGGTCTGGCTACACCTTC.

This chain joins TRBV19 and TRBJ1-2, with D tentatively TRBD1 (5 bases). This CDR3 comprises 18 residues. Germline V gene data show CDR1 as LNHDA and CDR2 as SQIVND (reference sequence). The germline V and J ends were trimmed by 3 bases and 0 bases, with 20 bases remaining between them. The DNA of the CDR3 is TGTGCCAGTAGTATCGGTAACGGGGGTTATCCACCTAACTATGGCTACACCTTC. It specifies CASSIGNGGYPPNYGYTF.

The chain uses TRBV7-9 and TRBJ1-1, with unresolved D. This CDR3 is built from 14 residues. CDR1 is SEHNR, CDR2 FQNEAQ, per germline (reference sequence). Trimming pared 1 base from V and 5 bases from J, leaving 11 bases between. The CDR3, as DNA: TGTGCCAGCAGCTTAGAAACGGGAGGGACTGAAGCTTTCTTT. Encoded protein: CASSLETGGTEAFF.

The table lists this clonotype with a few counts. The V call is TRBV6-6, the J call TRBJ2-2; TRBD2 aligns across 10 bases. This CDR3 is built from 16 residues. The J segment lost 2 bases and the V segment lost 5 bases, leaving 5 bases of the junction unmatched. CDR1 and CDR2 (germline): MNHNY, SVGAGI (reference sequence). This chain's CDR3 is CASSKVAGGNTGELFF. CDR3 nucleotide sequence: TGTGCCAGCAGTAAAGTAGCGGGAGGCAACACCGGGGAGCTGTTTTTT.

The chain carries TRBV4-2 and TRBJ2-2; D gene ambiguous. V lost 0 bases and J lost 6, with 11 bases in between. The CDR3 consists of 15 residues. Germline CDR1 reads LGHNA; CDR2 reads YNFKEQ. The chain's CDR3 is CASSQDMAPPGELFF. The CDR3 nucleotides are TGTGCCAGCAGCCAAGATATGGCACCCCCCGGGGAGCTGTTTTTT.

The chain has TRBV12-3 or TRBV12-4 and TRBJ2-1; a possible D gene is TRBD1 (6 bases). The CDR3 spans 12 residues. Trimming cost V 4 bases and J 10 bases, with 11 bases left between them. The CDR3 region has the DNA TGTGCCAGCAGTTACAGGGTTTGGGAGCAGTTCTTC. It codes for CASSYRVWEQFF.

The chain combines TRBV7-2 with TRBJ2-6, with D possibly being TRBD2 (5 bases). The V gene lost 5 bases and the J gene lost 0 bases, with 26 bases spanning the gap. This CDR3 has 21 residues. Germline loops: CDR1 SGHTA, CDR2 FQGNSA. The CDR3 DNA sequence: TGTGCCAGCAGCGAGTCACTCCCCGGGATCTACATAAGCTCTGGGGCCAACGTCCTGACTTTC. Protein product: CASSESLPGIYISSGANVLTF.

This clonotype was seen a handful of times. V gene TRBV12-3 or TRBV12-4 combines with J gene TRBJ2-7; D is tentatively TRBD1 or TRBD2 (5 bases each). The V end was cut by 6 bases, the J end by 0 bases, with 12 bases between. The CDR3 spans 14 residues. The CDR3 loop reads CASRRDGNSYEQYF. CDR3 nucleotides: TGTGCCAGCAGGAGGGACGGAAACTCCTACGAGCAGTACTTC.